This is a list of T cell receptor beta chains from one sample in a study of identical twins. One entry per CDR3 protein results from TCRdb running MiXCR on the 5' RACE reads. The sample yields about 720,000 distinct CDR3 sequences, 15% to 20% seen once. The data also belong to a second study, concerning T cells expressing NK-cell markers.

Sequenced material: PBMCs. The receptors derive from a young woman in good health. Each CDR3 is given with its conserved first and last residue. Fields, in order: V gene, J gene, D gene, clone size, CDR3 DNA, CDR3 protein. D genes are given only for firm matches. Not every row has a clone size; where given, it reads once, few, many or a size class.

v_call: TRBV3-1
j_call: TRBJ2-1
d_call: -
clone_size: -
cdr3_nt: TGTGCCAGCAGCCAAGTCGTGGGTCGAAATGAGCAGTTCTTC
cdr3_aa: CASSQVVGRNEQFF

v_call: TRBV12-5
j_call: TRBJ2-4
d_call: -
clone_size: once
cdr3_nt: TGTGCTAGTGGTTCTGAGGGATCAAAAAACATTCAGTACTTC
cdr3_aa: CASGSEGSKNIQYF

v_call: TRBV20-1
j_call: TRBJ2-3
d_call: TRBD2
clone_size: many
cdr3_nt: TGCAGTGCTAGAGGGACTAGCGGCACAGATACGCAGTATTTT
cdr3_aa: CSARGTSGTDTQYF

v_call: TRBV5-1
j_call: TRBJ2-1
d_call: -
clone_size: few
cdr3_nt: TGCGCCAGCAGGAATCGGGCTTACAATGAGCAGTTCTTC
cdr3_aa: CASRNRAYNEQFF

v_call: TRBV4-3
j_call: TRBJ1-6
d_call: -
clone_size: -
cdr3_nt: TGCGCCAGCAGCCAAGATCGTCGGGGATCCCTCCACTTT
cdr3_aa: CASSQDRRGSLHF

v_call: TRBV5-6
j_call: TRBJ1-1
d_call: -
clone_size: -
cdr3_nt: TGTGCCAGCAGCTTGGGCAGGGGACCTGAAGCTTTCTTT
cdr3_aa: CASSLGRGPEAFF

v_call: TRBV12-3/TRBV12-4
j_call: TRBJ1-2
d_call: -
clone_size: few
cdr3_nt: TGTGCCAGCAGTCCCGGGACTCACTATGGCTACACCTTC
cdr3_aa: CASSPGTHYGYTF

v_call: TRBV18
j_call: TRBJ2-1
d_call: TRBD2
clone_size: -
cdr3_nt: TGTGCCAGCTCACCAGGGACGGGAGGGTATCGGGAGCAGTTCTTC
cdr3_aa: CASSPGTGGYREQFF

v_call: TRBV6-4
j_call: TRBJ1-6
d_call: TRBD1
clone_size: -
cdr3_nt: TGTGCCAGCAGTAAGAGACAGGGCTCGAACTCACCCCTCCACTTT
cdr3_aa: CASSKRQGSNSPLHF

v_call: TRBV6-1
j_call: TRBJ1-1
d_call: -
clone_size: few
cdr3_nt: TGTGCCAGCATTGAAAGGGGACCTCTAGGCGCTTTCTTT
cdr3_aa: CASIERGPLGAFF

v_call: TRBV6-5
j_call: TRBJ2-6
d_call: -
clone_size: -
cdr3_nt: TGTGCCAGCAGTTACTCGATGGGGTCAGGGGCCAACGTCCTGACTTTC
cdr3_aa: CASSYSMGSGANVLTF

v_call: TRBV5-8
j_call: TRBJ2-3
d_call: -
clone_size: -
cdr3_nt: TGTGCCAGCAGCTCGCGACAGCGTGCTTCGACGCAGTATTTT
cdr3_aa: CASSSRQRASTQYF

v_call: TRBV27
j_call: TRBJ2-1
d_call: TRBD2
clone_size: few
cdr3_nt: TGTGCCAGCAGTGCGGGACTAGCGGGAGCGAATGAGCAGTTCTTC
cdr3_aa: CASSAGLAGANEQFF

v_call: TRBV5-1
j_call: TRBJ1-1
d_call: -
clone_size: -
cdr3_nt: TGCGCCAGCAGCTTGGTGTGGTTCAGGGACAAGAAGGACACTGAAGCTTTCTTT
cdr3_aa: CASSLVWFRDKKDTEAFF

v_call: TRBV12-3/TRBV12-4
j_call: TRBJ1-5
d_call: -
clone_size: many
cdr3_nt: TGTGCCAGCAGCCTTGGGGTCGGGCCCCAGCATTTT
cdr3_aa: CASSLGVGPQHF

v_call: TRBV3-1
j_call: TRBJ2-3
d_call: -
clone_size: -
cdr3_nt: TGTGCCAGCAGCCGCCGAGGCTCTCTGGATACGCAGTATTTT
cdr3_aa: CASSRRGSLDTQYF

v_call: TRBV12-3/TRBV12-4
j_call: TRBJ1-6
d_call: TRBD1
clone_size: -
cdr3_nt: TGTGCCAGCAGTTCCCCGACAGGGTCTTGGGGCTCACCCCTCCACTTT
cdr3_aa: CASSSPTGSWGSPLHF

v_call: TRBV20-1
j_call: TRBJ1-1
d_call: -
clone_size: -
cdr3_nt: TGCAGTGCACTGAGACCCCGGGGGACTGAAGCTTTCTTT
cdr3_aa: CSALRPRGTEAFF

v_call: TRBV20-1
j_call: TRBJ2-5
d_call: -
clone_size: many
cdr3_nt: TGCAGTGCGGAAATACGACTTGAAGAGACCCAGTACTTC
cdr3_aa: CSAEIRLEETQYF

v_call: TRBV20-1
j_call: TRBJ1-3
d_call: -
clone_size: -
cdr3_nt: TGCAGTGCTAGAGGGGAAAACACCATATATTTT
cdr3_aa: CSARGENTIYF

v_call: TRBV4-2
j_call: TRBJ2-5
d_call: TRBD2
clone_size: many
cdr3_nt: TGTGCCAGCAGCCAAGAGTTCTCGGCAGGTGGCGGGGGGGCCAAAGAGACCCAGTACTTC
cdr3_aa: CASSQEFSAGGGGAKETQYF

v_call: TRBV5-1
j_call: TRBJ2-3
d_call: TRBD2
clone_size: few
cdr3_nt: TGCGCCAGCAGTTTCGGACTAGCGGGAGGCTATAGCACAGATACGCAGTATTTT
cdr3_aa: CASSFGLAGGYSTDTQYF

v_call: TRBV13
j_call: TRBJ1-5
d_call: -
clone_size: few
cdr3_nt: TGTGCCAGCAGCGAGCCCAGACAGTCCAATCAGCCCCAGCATTTT
cdr3_aa: CASSEPRQSNQPQHF

v_call: TRBV20-1
j_call: TRBJ1-2
d_call: -
clone_size: -
cdr3_nt: TGCAGTGTCCCGGCTGGTAACTATGGCTACACCTTC
cdr3_aa: CSVPAGNYGYTF

v_call: TRBV5-1
j_call: TRBJ2-1
d_call: TRBD2
clone_size: -
cdr3_nt: TGCGCCAGCAGCACCGGACTAGTCTCGAGCTCCTACAATGAGCAGTTCTTC
cdr3_aa: CASSTGLVSSSYNEQFF

v_call: TRBV9
j_call: TRBJ1-1
d_call: -
clone_size: few
cdr3_nt: TGTGCCAGCAGCGGTGGGACGGCGGGCACTGAAGCTTTCTTT
cdr3_aa: CASSGGTAGTEAFF

v_call: TRBV30
j_call: TRBJ2-1
d_call: -
clone_size: few
cdr3_nt: TGTGCCTGGAGTGTCGGGGGAGATGAGCAGTTCTTC
cdr3_aa: CAWSVGGDEQFF

v_call: TRBV15
j_call: TRBJ2-2
d_call: TRBD2
clone_size: -
cdr3_nt: TGTGCCACCCGAGCGGGAGAGTTAAACACCGGGGAGCTGTTTTTT
cdr3_aa: CATRAGELNTGELFF

v_call: TRBV10-3
j_call: TRBJ2-3
d_call: -
clone_size: -
cdr3_nt: TGTGCCATCAGTGAGGGACTACGCGGTAGCACAGATACGCAGTATTTT
cdr3_aa: CAISEGLRGSTDTQYF

v_call: TRBV7-2
j_call: TRBJ2-5
d_call: -
clone_size: many
cdr3_nt: TGTGCCAGCAGCTTATTTCTAGCAGGACAAGAGACCCAGTACTTC
cdr3_aa: CASSLFLAGQETQYF

v_call: TRBV3-1
j_call: TRBJ2-2
d_call: -
clone_size: -
cdr3_nt: TGTGCCAGCAGCCACTCTAAGGAGCTGTTTTTT
cdr3_aa: CASSHSKELFF

v_call: TRBV19
j_call: TRBJ1-5
d_call: TRBD1
clone_size: few
cdr3_nt: TGTGCCAGTAGCAGGGGGTCCGAGAATCAGCCCCAGCATTTT
cdr3_aa: CASSRGSENQPQHF

v_call: TRBV7-9
j_call: TRBJ2-3
d_call: -
clone_size: -
cdr3_nt: TGTGCCAGCAGCTTGGGCGGGTACTCCATAGATACGCAGTATTTT
cdr3_aa: CASSLGGYSIDTQYF

v_call: TRBV6-1
j_call: TRBJ2-5
d_call: -
clone_size: -
cdr3_nt: TGTGCCAGCAGTAAACGGGACAACCAAGAGACCCAGTACTTC
cdr3_aa: CASSKRDNQETQYF

v_call: TRBV6-5
j_call: TRBJ2-1
d_call: -
clone_size: -
cdr3_nt: TGTGCCAGCAGTTACACGGCAGAATACAATGAGCAGTTCTTC
cdr3_aa: CASSYTAEYNEQFF

v_call: TRBV12-3/TRBV12-4
j_call: TRBJ2-7
d_call: -
clone_size: -
cdr3_nt: TGTGCCAGCAGCCCGGGCAGCCGTGGAAACGCCTACGAGCAGTACTTC
cdr3_aa: CASSPGSRGNAYEQYF

v_call: TRBV6-1
j_call: TRBJ1-4
d_call: TRBD1
clone_size: few
cdr3_nt: TGTGCCAGCAGACAGGGACAGATCACTGAAAAACTGTTTTTT
cdr3_aa: CASRQGQITEKLFF

v_call: TRBV6-1
j_call: TRBJ2-7
d_call: TRBD2
clone_size: -
cdr3_nt: TGTGCCAGCAGCCCACGGCGGGAGAACCGCTACGAGCAGTACTTC
cdr3_aa: CASSPRRENRYEQYF

v_call: TRBV12-3/TRBV12-4
j_call: TRBJ2-7
d_call: -
clone_size: few
cdr3_nt: TGTGCCAGCAGCCCCGTAGGGGTTCAATACGAGCAGTACTTC
cdr3_aa: CASSPVGVQYEQYF

v_call: TRBV11-2
j_call: TRBJ1-1
d_call: -
clone_size: -
cdr3_nt: TGTGCCAGCAGCTTACTACTTTACATGAACACTGAAGCTTTCTTT
cdr3_aa: CASSLLLYMNTEAFF

v_call: TRBV6-5
j_call: TRBJ2-1
d_call: TRBD2
clone_size: -
cdr3_nt: TGTGCCAGCAGTTACACCGGCGTGAGCGGGGGCCGGAATGAGCAGTTCTTC
cdr3_aa: CASSYTGVSGGRNEQFF

v_call: TRBV21-1
j_call: TRBJ2-3
d_call: -
clone_size: few
cdr3_nt: TGTGCCAGCAGCAAACGCTGGGTGGATACGCAGTATTTT
cdr3_aa: CASSKRWVDTQYF

v_call: TRBV29-1
j_call: TRBJ2-2
d_call: -
clone_size: -
cdr3_nt: TGCAGCGTTGTGAAAAGGGGAGGAACCGGGGAGCTGTTTTTT
cdr3_aa: CSVVKRGGTGELFF

v_call: TRBV5-6
j_call: TRBJ1-2
d_call: -
clone_size: few
cdr3_nt: TGTGCCAGCAGCTTCCTTGTGGGATTGGAGGATGGCTACACCTTC
cdr3_aa: CASSFLVGLEDGYTF

v_call: TRBV12-3/TRBV12-4
j_call: TRBJ2-7
d_call: -
clone_size: -
cdr3_nt: TGTGCCAGCAGTAAGGGGGGGTTCTACGAGCAGTACTTC
cdr3_aa: CASSKGGFYEQYF